The rows below give T cell receptor beta chains drawn from one sample of a study of T cells in tuberculosis. TCRdb's table, derived via immunoSEQ multiplex PCR, lists solely in-frame clones and lacks some. The table includes 28,000 or so clones, around 87% detected once. The specimen was PBMCs. Receptors originate from a donor aged 10 to 29 with latent tuberculosis or without tuberculosis infection. CDR3s include the opening cysteine and the closing phenylalanine or tryptophan. A D gene is named only where the DNA matches it firmly. The size of a clone is reported for some rows only, either as once, few or many, or as a class for expanded clones.

J,V,size,D,CDR3,DNA
TRBJ2-1,TRBV11-2,once,-,CASSFEANEQFF,TGTGCCAGCAGCTTTGAAGCGAATGAGCAGTTCTTC
TRBJ2-1,TRBV6-1,-,-,CASSDSNSYNEQFF,TGTGCCAGCAGTGATAGCAACTCCTACAATGAGCAGTTCTTC
TRBJ1-1,TRBV5-5,-,-,CASSLRGGTEAFF,TGTGCCAGCAGCTTGCGGGGTGGCACTGAAGCTTTCTTT
TRBJ1-2,TRBV2,-,-,CASIPGLANYGYTF,TGTGCCAGCATACCGGGGTTGGCTAACTATGGCTACACCTTC
TRBJ1-2,TRBV12-5,-,-,CASAREVGTNYGYTF,TGTGCTAGTGCCAGGGAGGTAGGGACCAACTATGGCTACACCTTC
TRBJ2-7,TRBV10-3,-,TRBD1,CAISVSTTGTGGALEQYF,TGTGCCATCAGTGTGTCGACTACCGGGACAGGGGGCGCCTTGGAGCAGTACTTC
TRBJ2-2,TRBV27,-,TRBD1,CASRRSGGLELFF,TGTGCCAGCAGGCGGTCAGGGGGCCTGGAGCTGTTTTTT
TRBJ1-2,TRBV18,-,-,CASSPSEQYGYTF,TGTGCCAGCTCACCAAGTGAACAATATGGCTACACCTTC
TRBJ2-1,TRBV30,-,TRBD2,CAWSPKRGGLDEQFF,TGTGCCTGGAGTCCAAAGCGGGGGGGCCTCGATGAGCAGTTCTTC
TRBJ1-3,TRBV10-2,-,-,CASSEQGGSGNTIYF,TGCGCCAGCAGTGAACAAGGGGGTTCTGGAAACACCATATATTTT
TRBJ1-1,TRBV19,-,-,CASSLQSARRNTEAFF,TGTGCCAGTAGTCTCCAGTCGGCCAGGCGGAACACTGAAGCTTTCTTT
TRBJ1-1,TRBV5-6,-,-,CASSWRSTEAFF,TGTGCCAGCAGCTGGCGGAGCACTGAAGCTTTCTTT
TRBJ2-3,TRBV7-2,-,-,CASSFTQGWTDTQYF,TGTGCCAGCAGCTTTACACAGGGTTGGACAGATACGCAGTATTTT